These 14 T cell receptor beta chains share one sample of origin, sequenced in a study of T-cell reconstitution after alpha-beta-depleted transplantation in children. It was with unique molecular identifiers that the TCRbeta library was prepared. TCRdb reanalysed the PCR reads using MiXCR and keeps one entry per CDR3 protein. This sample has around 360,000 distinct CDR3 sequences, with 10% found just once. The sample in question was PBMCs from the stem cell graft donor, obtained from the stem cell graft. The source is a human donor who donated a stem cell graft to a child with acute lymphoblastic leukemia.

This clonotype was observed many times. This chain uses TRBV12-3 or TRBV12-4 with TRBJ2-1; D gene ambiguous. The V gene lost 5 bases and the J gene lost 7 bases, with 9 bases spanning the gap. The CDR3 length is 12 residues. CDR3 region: CASSMTRNEQFF. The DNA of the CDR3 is TGTGCCAGCAGTATGACCAGGAATGAGCAGTTCTTC.

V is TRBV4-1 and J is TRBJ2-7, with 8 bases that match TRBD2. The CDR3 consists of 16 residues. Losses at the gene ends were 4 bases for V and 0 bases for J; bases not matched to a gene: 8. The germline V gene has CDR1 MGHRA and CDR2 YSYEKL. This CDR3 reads CASSRILAADSYEQYF. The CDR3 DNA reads TGCGCCAGCAGCCGAATACTAGCGGCGGACTCCTACGAGCAGTACTTC.

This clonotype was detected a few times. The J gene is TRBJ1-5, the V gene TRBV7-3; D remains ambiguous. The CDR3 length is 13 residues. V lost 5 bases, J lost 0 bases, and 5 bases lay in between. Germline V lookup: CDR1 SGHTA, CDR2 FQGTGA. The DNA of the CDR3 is TGTGCCAGCAGCGAGTATAGCAATCAGCCCCAGCATTTT. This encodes CASSEYSNQPQHF.

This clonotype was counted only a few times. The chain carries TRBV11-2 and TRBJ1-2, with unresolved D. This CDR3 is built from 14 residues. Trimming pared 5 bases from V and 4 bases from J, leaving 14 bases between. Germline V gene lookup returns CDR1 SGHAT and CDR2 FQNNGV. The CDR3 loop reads CASSPAGKIYGYTF. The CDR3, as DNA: TGTGCCAGCAGCCCCGCGGGAAAAATCTATGGCTACACCTTC.

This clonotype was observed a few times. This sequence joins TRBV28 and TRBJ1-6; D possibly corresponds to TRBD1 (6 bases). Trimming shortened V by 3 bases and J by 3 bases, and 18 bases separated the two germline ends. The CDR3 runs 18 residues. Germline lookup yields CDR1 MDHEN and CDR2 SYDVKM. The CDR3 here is CASSFPTGLGIYNSPLHF. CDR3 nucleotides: TGTGCCAGCAGTTTCCCCACAGGGTTGGGGATCTATAATTCACCCCTCCACTTT.

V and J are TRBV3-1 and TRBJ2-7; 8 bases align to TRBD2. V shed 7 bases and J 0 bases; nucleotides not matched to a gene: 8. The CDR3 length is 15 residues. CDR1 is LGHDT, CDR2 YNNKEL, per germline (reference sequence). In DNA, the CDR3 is TGTGCCAGCAACGGGCTAGCGGGTGACTCCTACGAGCAGTACTTC. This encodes CASNGLAGDSYEQYF.

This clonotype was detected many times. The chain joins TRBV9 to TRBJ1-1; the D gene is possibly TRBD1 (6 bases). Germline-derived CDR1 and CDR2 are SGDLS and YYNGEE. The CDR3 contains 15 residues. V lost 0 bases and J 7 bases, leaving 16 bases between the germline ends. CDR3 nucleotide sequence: TGTGCCAGCAGCGTAGTCCCTGACAGGACGGGTGAAGCTTTCTTT. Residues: CASSVVPDRTGEAFF.

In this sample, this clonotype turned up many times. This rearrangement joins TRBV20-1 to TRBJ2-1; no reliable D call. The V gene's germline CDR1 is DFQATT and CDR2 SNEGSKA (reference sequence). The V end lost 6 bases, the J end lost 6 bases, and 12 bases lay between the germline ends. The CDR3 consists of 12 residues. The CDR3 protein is CSAPGPLNEQFF. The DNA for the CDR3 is TGCAGTGCACCGGGCCCTCTCAATGAGCAGTTCTTC.

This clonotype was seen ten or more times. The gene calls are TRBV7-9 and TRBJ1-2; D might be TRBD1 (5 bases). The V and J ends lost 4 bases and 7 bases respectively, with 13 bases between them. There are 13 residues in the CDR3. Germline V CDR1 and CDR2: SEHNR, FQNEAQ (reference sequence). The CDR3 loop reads CASSSQAGLGYTF. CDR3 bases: TGTGCCAGCAGCTCCCAAGCAGGGCTTGGCTACACCTTC.

The CDR3 loop reads CASSERQANQPQHF. The CDR3 DNA sequence: TGTGCCAGCAGTGAGAGACAGGCAAATCAGCCCCAGCATTTT. The chain carries TRBV2 and TRBJ1-5, with D perhaps TRBD1 (6 bases). CDR3 length equals 14 residues. Germline V gene lookup returns CDR1 SNHLY and CDR2 FYNNEI. The V end was cut by 3 bases, the J end by 4 bases, with 10 bases between.

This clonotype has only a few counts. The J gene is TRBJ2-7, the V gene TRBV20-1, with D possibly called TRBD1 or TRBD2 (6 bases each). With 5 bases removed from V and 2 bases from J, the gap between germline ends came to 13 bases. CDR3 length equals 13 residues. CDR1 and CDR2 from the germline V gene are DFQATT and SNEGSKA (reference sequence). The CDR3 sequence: CSAGGRSTYEQYF. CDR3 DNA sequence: TGCAGTGCTGGGGGGCGAAGCACCTACGAGCAGTACTTC.

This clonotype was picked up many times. The DNA for the CDR3 is TGCGCCAGCAGCTCCGGGACTAGTCCAGATACGCAGTATTTT. Amino acids: CASSSGTSPDTQYF. V usage is TRBV5-1 and J usage is TRBJ2-3, with 8 bases aligning to TRBD2. This CDR3 contains 14 residues. After removal of 3 bases from V and 4 bases from J, the junction contained 4 bases not matched to a gene. Per germline, CDR1 SGHRS and CDR2 YFSETQ.

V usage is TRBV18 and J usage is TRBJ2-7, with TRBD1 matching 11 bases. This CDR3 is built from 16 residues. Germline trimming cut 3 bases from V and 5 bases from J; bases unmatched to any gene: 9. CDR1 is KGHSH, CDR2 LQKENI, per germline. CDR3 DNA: TGTGCCAGCTCACCCTACCGGGACAGGGGGACCAACGAGCAGTACTTC. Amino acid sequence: CASSPYRDRGTNEQYF. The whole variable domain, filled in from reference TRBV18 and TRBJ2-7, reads NAGVMQNPRHLVRRRGQEARLRCSPMKGHSHVYWYRQLPEEGLKFMVYLQKENIIDESGMPKERFSAEFPKEGPSILRIQQVVRGDSAAYFCASSPYRDRGTNEQYFGPGTRLTVT.

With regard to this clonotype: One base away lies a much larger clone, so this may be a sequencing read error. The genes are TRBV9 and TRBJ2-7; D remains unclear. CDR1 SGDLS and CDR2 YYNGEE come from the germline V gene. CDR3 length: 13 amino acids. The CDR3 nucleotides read TGTGACAGCAGCGTTCCGCCGGGCTACGAGCAGTACTTC. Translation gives CDSSVPPGYEQYF.